The T cell receptor beta chain under discussion was sequenced for a study of neurological immune-mediated disorders. Trimming cost V 3 bases and J 3 bases; bases outside gene matches: 2. This CDR3 is built from 15 residues. CDR1 and CDR2 (germline): SGHTA, FQGNSA. Stated time point: longitudinal time-point 3. The unsorted libraries were prepared from 2 million PBMCs (stored at -80 C). TCRdb reanalysed the 5' RACE reads using MiXCR and keeps one entry per CDR3 protein. Of 93,000 or so distinct CDR3 sequences in the sample, approximately 10% are singletons; the top ten hold approximately 3.3%. The gene calls are TRBV7-2 and TRBJ2-1, with 10 bases fitting TRBD2. Input material: PBMCs. This clonotype was sampled from a female donor with HTLV-1-associated myelopathy (HAM/TSP). In DNA form, the CDR3 reads TGTGCCAGCAGCTTTACTAGCGGGATCTACAATGAGCAGTTCTTC. This translates into CASSFTSGIYNEQFF.